This T cell receptor (beta chain) was recovered during a study of CXCR3-negative and CXCR3-positive naive CD8 T cells. Overall study: Sequencing brought in some 130 million TRB reads altogether, and each library got about 1.5 +/- 0.3 million. Study-level points and caveats: TRBV-TRBJ usage was similar across naive CXCR3 subsets but distinct in memory cells. Surface CD5 matched across naive subsets, and TRB CDR3 properties served to infer TCR strength. Comparably high diversity was seen in both naive subsets, and much lower diversity in memory CD8+ cells. TRB CDR3s were more hydrophobic in CXCR3-positive than in CXCR3-negative naive cells.

As for this clonotype: Its target is not known.

With UMI labels, 5' RACE was used to prepare the TRB cDNA libraries. TCRdb reprocessed the 5' RACE reads and reports one entry per CDR3 protein, with no DNA. The table lists roughly 140,000 distinct CDR3 sequences. Germline V lookup: CDR1 SGDLS, CDR2 YYNGEE. The CDR3 is 14 amino acids. The specimen sequenced was naive CXCR3+ CD8+ T cells from blood. The subset was: CD45RO-CCR7+CD27+CD95- naive CD8+ T cells expressing CXCR3 (TNR3+). The rearrangement joins TRBV9 to TRBJ2-7; TCRdb lists TRBD1, though no DNA is available to test this call. This clonotype was obtained from a human donor in good health. Some clones in this sample may be carry-over from other donors' samples. CDR3 region: CASSVADTSYEQYF.